This is a list of T cell receptor beta chains from one sample in a study of T cells in Graves' hyperthyroidism and ophthalmopathy. Each CDR3 protein gets one entry after TCRdb re-called the multiplex PCR reads with MiXCR. The sample comprises under 400,000 distinct CDR3 sequences, 21% of which are singletons, and around 45% rests with the top ten. Sequencing was performed on blood. These receptors were obtained from a woman aged 50 to 60 with Graves' hyperthyroidism. The CDR3 runs from the conserved cysteine through the conserved F or W. Each record gives: CDR3 length, J gene, D gene, clone size, V gene, CDR3 protein, CDR3 DNA. A D gene is named only where the DNA matches it firmly. Size values are once, few and many counts, or a class for expanded clones, and some rows have none.

13 TRBJ2-3 - few TRBV20-1 CSATGRTTDTQYF TGCAGTGCTACCGGGAGAACCACAGATACGCAGTATTTT
13 TRBJ1-3 - many TRBV3-1 CASSQESGNTIYF TGTGCCAGCAGCCAAGAATCCGGAAACACCATATATTTT
14 TRBJ2-3 - many TRBV30 CAWKVRGITDTQYF TGTGCCTGGAAGGTACGGGGCATCACAGATACGCAGTATTTT
16 TRBJ2-1 TRBD2 many TRBV6-1 CASSVPGTSGNNEQFF TGTGCCAGCAGTGTACCCGGGACTAGCGGGAACAATGAGCAGTTCTTC
18 TRBJ2-2 TRBD2 - TRBV5-1 CASSLVPSGGANTGELFF TGCGCCAGCAGCTTGGTTCCTAGCGGGGGGGCGAACACCGGGGAGCTGTTTTTT
15 TRBJ2-1 TRBD1 - TRBV12-3/TRBV12-4 CASSSNRGSYNEQFF TGTGCCAGCAGTTCCAACAGGGGGTCCTACAATGAGCAGTTCTTC
15 TRBJ1-3 - many TRBV19 CASSIAGRSGNTIYF TGTGCCAGTAGTATTGCCGGTCGCTCTGGAAACACCATATATTTT
14 TRBJ1-2 TRBD1 few TRBV5-4 CASSFDRVNYGYTF TGTGCCAGCAGCTTTGACAGGGTTAACTATGGCTACACCTTC
14 TRBJ2-5 - many TRBV2 CASSTIFDWETQYF TGTGCCAGCTCAACAATATTCGATTGGGAGACCCAGTACTTC
16 TRBJ1-4 - few TRBV18 CASSPMMGAINEKLFF TGTGCCAGCTCACCGATGATGGGTGCGATAAATGAAAAACTGTTTTTT
11 TRBJ2-1 TRBD2 many TRBV3-1 CASSRGGEQFF TGTGCCAGCAGCCGGGGGGGTGAGCAGTTCTTC
14 TRBJ2-3 - many TRBV5-1 CASSLTTYSDTQYF TGCGCCAGCAGCCTGACTACCTACTCAGATACGCAGTATTTT
14 TRBJ2-7 - - TRBV10-3 CAISDGSGSYEQYF TGTGCCATCAGTGATGGTAGCGGCTCCTACGAGCAGTACTTC